The 29 T cell receptor beta chains below all came from one sample that was sequenced in a study of lymphopenia after photon versus proton radiotherapy. The table came from immunoSEQ multiplex PCR; TCRdb's copy has only in-frame clones and leaves some out. The sample shows 55,000 to 85,000 clones, around 93% of them seen only once. The source material was peripheral blood, sampled from a patient treated with photon-based radiotherapy. The receptor set was obtained from a woman between 40 and 55 years old with cholangiocarcinoma.

The chain couples TRBV2 to TRBJ1-2; the match to TRBD1 covers 8 bases. V lost 5 bases and J lost 8; bases outside the gene matches: 10. The CDR3 is made up of 14 amino acids. Germline V lookup: CDR1 SNHLY, CDR2 FYNNEI. In DNA, the CDR3 is TGTGCCAGCAGTCAGCAAGGACAGGGAAAAGGCTACACCTTC. Translating it yields CASSQQGQGKGYTF.

The chain joins TRBV2 to TRBJ1-1; D call uncertain. CDR1 is SNHLY and CDR2 is FYNNEI in the germline V gene. The V and J ends lost 7 bases and 2 bases respectively, with 8 bases between them. The CDR3 totals 12 residues. CDR3 protein: CASTLVNTEAFF. The CDR3 DNA follows: TGTGCCAGCACTCTCGTAAACACTGAAGCTTTCTTT.

The genes are TRBV7-9 and TRBJ2-7; no reliable D call. V was cut by 3 bases and J by 4 bases, with 4 bases left in between. The CDR3 covers 11 residues. From germline, CDR1 is SEHNR and CDR2 FQNEAQ (reference sequence). In DNA form, the CDR3 reads TGTGCCAGCAGCTTGGATTACGAGCAGTACTTC. Amino acid sequence: CASSLDYEQYF.

The rearrangement joins TRBV7-8 to TRBJ1-6, with D unresolved. The length of the CDR3 is 16 residues. V gave up 1 base and J gave up 4 bases, with 11 bases separating them. Germline-derived CDR1 and CDR2 are SGHVS and FQNEAQ. The CDR3 spells CASSLVGRGYNSPLHF. In DNA, the CDR3 is TGTGCCAGCAGCTTAGTGGGCCGGGGTTATAATTCACCCCTCCACTTT.

The chain joins TRBV5-1 to TRBJ2-5; TRBD1 matches at 8 bases. Germline loops: CDR1 SGHRS, CDR2 YFSETQ. The CDR3 loop spans 14 amino acids. Losses at the gene ends were 3 bases for V and 4 bases for J; bases not matched to a gene: 5. This chain's CDR3 is CASSSDRGPETQYF. The CDR3 DNA sequence: TGCGCCAGCAGCTCTGACAGGGGACCAGAGACCCAGTACTTC. The variable domain in full, completed from reference TRBV5-1 and TRBJ2-5, reads KAGVTQTPRYLIKTRGQQVTLSCSPISGHRSVSWYQQTPGQGLQFLFEYFSETQRNKGNFPGRFSGRQFSNSRSEMNVSTLELGDSALYLCASSSDRGPETQYFGPGTRLLVL.

The chain employs TRBV30 and TRBJ1-2; the D gene is possibly TRBD1 (6 bases). The germline gives CDR1 GTSNPN, CDR2 SVGIG (reference sequence). The CDR3 spans 15 residues. The V and J ends lost 3 bases and 7 bases respectively, with 21 bases between them. The CDR3 coding sequence is TGTGCCTGGAGCATACAGGGACTTGGCGTTCGTGGCTACACCTTC. It is translated as CAWSIQGLGVRGYTF.

This chain links TRBV7-6 with TRBJ2-2; D call uncertain. The CDR3 runs to 16 residues. Trimming removed 2 bases from V and 0 bases from J, with 10 bases in between. From germline, CDR1 is SGHVS and CDR2 FNYEAQ. The CDR3 DNA is TGTGCCAGCAGCTTACTAGGTTTCGCGAACACCGGGGAGCTGTTTTTT. Its protein product is CASSLLGFANTGELFF. Full variable domain (missing parts from reference TRBV7-6 and TRBJ2-2): GAGVSQSPRYKVTKRGQDVALRCDPISGHVSLYWYRQALGQGPEFLTYFNYEAQQDKSGLPNDRFSAERPEGSISTLTIQRTEQRDSAMYRCASSLLGFANTGELFFGEGSRLTVL.

The chain links TRBV28 to TRBJ2-2, with TRBD1 matching over 8 bases. CDR1 MDHEN and CDR2 SYDVKM come from the germline V gene. V gave up 8 bases and J gave up 3 bases; unmatched junction bases: 5. This CDR3 contains 14 residues. This chain's CDR3 is CASGADRDTGELFF. In nucleotides, the CDR3 is TGTGCCAGCGGTGCGGACAGGGACACCGGGGAGCTGTTTTTT.

The V call is TRBV18, the J call TRBJ2-3; D remains ambiguous. Germline CDR1 is KGHSH and CDR2 is LQKENI. CDR3 length equals 13 residues. V was shortened by 2 bases and J by 6 bases, with 9 bases between the two germline ends. CDR3 nucleotides: TGTGCCAGCTCACCAAACGAGTGGGATACGCAGTATTTT. Protein: CASSPNEWDTQYF.

The chain combines TRBV9 with TRBJ2-5; no firm D call. This CDR3 is built from 14 residues. In germline, CDR1 is SGDLS, CDR2 YYNGEE. Trimming pared 0 bases from V and 2 bases from J, leaving 8 bases between. This CDR3 is CASSVVATQETQYF. In DNA, the CDR3 is TGTGCCAGCAGCGTAGTGGCGACACAAGAGACCCAGTACTTC.

The chain links TRBV7-8 to TRBJ1-2; D unclear. Trimming removed 2 bases at V and 4 bases at J, with 14 bases between. Looked up from germline, CDR1 is SGHVS and CDR2 is FQNEAQ. The CDR3 runs 15 residues. CDR3 sequence: CASSLNGPGGYGYTF. CDR3 DNA sequence: TGTGCCAGCAGCTTAAACGGTCCCGGAGGCTATGGCTACACCTTC.

The chain links TRBV6-1 to TRBJ1-1; D ambiguous. V was trimmed by 8 bases and J by 1 base, leaving 8 bases between them. The germline V gene has CDR1 MNHNS and CDR2 SASEGT. The CDR3 sequence is 12 residues long. This chain's CDR3 is CASGVSNTEAFF. For the CDR3, the DNA is TGTGCCAGCGGCGTTTCGAACACTGAAGCTTTCTTT.

V usage is TRBV9 and J usage is TRBJ2-3, with D possibly being TRBD1 (6 bases). The length of the CDR3 is 14 residues. Germline-derived CDR1 and CDR2 are SGDLS and YYNGEE. V shed 3 bases and J shed 0 bases, with 8 bases lying between them. In DNA, the CDR3 is TGTGCCAGCAGCGAGGGGGACAGCACAGATACGCAGTATTTT. Translating it yields CASSEGDSTDTQYF.

The chain links TRBV10-3 to TRBJ2-7, with D perhaps TRBD2 (6 bases). This CDR3 has 12 residues. Germline V gives CDR1 ENHRY, CDR2 SYGVKD. V was shortened by 6 bases and J by 1 base, with 7 bases between the two germline ends. CDR3 coding DNA: TGTGCCATCAGGCGGGGATCCTACGAGCAGTACTTC. It specifies CAIRRGSYEQYF.

The CDR3 loop reads CASSFRGAGNTIYF. The CDR3 DNA is TGTGCCAGCAGCTTCCGGGGTGCTGGAAACACCATATATTTT. The rearrangement links TRBV11-2 to TRBJ1-3; D gene ambiguous. The CDR3 spans 14 residues. Trimming stripped 3 bases from V and 2 bases from J, with 8 bases between. From germline, CDR1 is SGHAT and CDR2 FQNNGV.

The rearrangement uses TRBV27 and TRBJ2-1, with 8 nucleotides matching TRBD2. The CDR3 contains 14 residues. Germline CDR1 MNHEY, CDR2 SMNVEV (reference sequence). V trimming: 8 bases; J trimming: 4 bases; junction bases outside the gene matches: 7. The CDR3 protein is CASARSGGYNEQFF. The CDR3 region has the DNA TGTGCCAGCGCCAGGAGCGGGGGATACAATGAGCAGTTCTTC.

The V gene is TRBV10-2, the J gene TRBJ2-2; tentatively, D is TRBD2 (5 bases). The CDR3 contains 17 residues. The germline V gene encodes CDR1 WSHSY and CDR2 SAAADI. V was pared by 2 bases and J by 4 bases, with 17 bases between. This chain's CDR3 is CASSEDGLSLVTGELFF. The CDR3 region has the DNA TGCGCCAGCAGTGAGGATGGACTGAGTCTGGTCACCGGGGAGCTGTTTTTT.

The rearrangement links TRBV27 to TRBJ2-1; D is undetermined. The CDR3 extends over 15 amino acids. The ends were cut back, 3 bases at V and 7 bases at J, with 16 bases in the middle. CDR1 and CDR2 (germline): MNHEY, SMNVEV (reference sequence). This chain's CDR3 is CASSFRRAIGNEQFF. The CDR3 nucleotides read TGTGCCAGCAGTTTCAGAAGAGCCATTGGGAATGAGCAGTTCTTC.

The chain carries TRBV7-8 and TRBJ2-1; D gene unclear. The CDR3 has 14 amino acids. Trimming cost V 5 bases and J 8 bases, with 16 bases left between them. Germline loops: CDR1 SGHVS, CDR2 FQNEAQ. In DNA, the CDR3 is TGTGCCAGCAGCCAGCTCGACTCGGTCCATGAGCAGTTCTTC. This translates into CASSQLDSVHEQFF.

The chain employs TRBV7-3 and TRBJ1-1; D is unresolved. Germline V gives CDR1 SGHTA, CDR2 FQGTGA. Trimming removed 4 bases at V and 8 bases at J, with 23 bases between. CDR3 size: 16 residues. The CDR3 loop is CASSSPPLGSLAEAFF. The CDR3 bases are TGTGCCAGCAGCTCTCCCCCCCTCGGAAGTTTGGCAGAAGCTTTCTTT.

The gene calls are TRBV7-2 and TRBJ2-7, with D perhaps TRBD1 (6 bases). The germline gives CDR1 SGHTA, CDR2 FQGNSA. This CDR3 contains 14 residues. Between the trimmed V and J ends, which lost 1 base and 7 bases, there was a span of 14 bases. The CDR3 DNA is TGTGCCAGCAGCTTAGACGCCTACCAGGGGGAGCAGTACTTC. Residues: CASSLDAYQGEQYF.

This clone has only one observation. The rearrangement links TRBV27 to TRBJ1-1, with TRBD1 as a possible D gene (5 bases). Germline V CDR1 and CDR2: MNHEY, SMNVEV (reference sequence). CDR3 length: 15 residues. The V and J ends lost 1 base and 5 bases respectively, with 14 bases between them. The CDR3 here is CASSLWDPAGTEAFF. CDR3 coding DNA: TGTGCCAGCAGTTTATGGGACCCCGCGGGAACTGAAGCTTTCTTT.

The chain uses TRBV7-2 and TRBJ2-1; 9 positions agree with TRBD2. CDR1 is SGHTA, CDR2 FQGNSA, per germline. This CDR3 has 16 amino acids. The trim removed 0 bases at V and 9 bases at J, leaving 9 bases unmatched. This CDR3 is CASSLALAGNGGEQFF. The CDR3 bases are TGTGCCAGCAGCTTAGCGCTAGCGGGAAACGGGGGTGAGCAGTTCTTC.

This chain links TRBV7-8 with TRBJ2-3; D is undetermined. The CDR3 is made up of 16 amino acids. Trimming cost V 5 bases and J 1 base, with 16 bases left between them. The germline V gene has CDR1 SGHVS and CDR2 FQNEAQ. CDR3 sequence (DNA): TGTGCCAGCAGCCCCTTCCCCCCCCAGGGCACAGATACGCAGTATTTT. As protein: CASSPFPPQGTDTQYF. Together with reference TRBV7-8 and TRBJ2-3, the CDR3 gives the full variable domain: GAGVSQSPRYKVAKRGQDVALRCDPISGHVSLFWYQQALGQGPEFLTYFQNEAQLDKSGLPSDRFFAERPEGSVSTLKIQRTQQEDSAVYLCASSPFPPQGTDTQYFGPGTRLTVL.

This chain links TRBV5-6 with TRBJ2-2; no clear D gene. V was pared by 3 bases and J by 1 base, with 7 bases between. Germline-derived CDR1 and CDR2 are SGHDT and YYEEEE. CDR3 length equals 14 residues. The CDR3 DNA reads as TGTGCCAGCAGCTGGACGGTGAACACCGGGGAGCTGTTTTTT. Protein sequence: CASSWTVNTGELFF.

Judged by abundance, this clone is medium-sized. The chain joins TRBV15 to TRBJ1-3; D remains unclear. Germline CDR1 is LNHNV and CDR2 is YYDKDF (reference sequence). This CDR3 region has 14 residues. The ends were cut back, 0 bases at V and 0 bases at J, with 3 bases in the middle. The CDR3 coding sequence is TGTGCCACCAGCAGAGAAGACTCTGGAAACACCATATATTTT. Translation: CATSREDSGNTIYF.

The CDR3 loop is CASSYARGQDYGYTF. The CDR3 nucleotides are TGTGCCAGCAGTTACGCCCGGGGGCAGGACTATGGCTACACCTTC. The rearrangement links TRBV6-6 to TRBJ1-2, with TRBD1 as a possible D gene (6 bases). The germline CDR1 and CDR2 sequences are MNHNY and SVGAGI (reference sequence). V lost 2 bases and J 3 bases, leaving 13 bases between the germline ends. CDR3 length equals 15 residues.

The chain uses TRBV18 and TRBJ1-5, with D possibly TRBD1 on 6 matching bases. V was shortened by 3 bases and J by 9 bases, with 12 bases between the two germline ends. The CDR3 is made up of 13 amino acids. In germline, CDR1 is KGHSH, CDR2 LQKENI. CDR3 nucleotides: TGTGCCAGCTCACCGGACAGTCCGGGGCCCCAGCATTTT. It encodes CASSPDSPGPQHF. The whole variable domain, filled in from reference TRBV18 and TRBJ1-5, reads NAGVMQNPRHLVRRRGQEARLRCSPMKGHSHVYWYRQLPEEGLKFMVYLQKENIIDESGMPKERFSAEFPKEGPSILRIQQVVRGDSAAYFCASSPDSPGPQHFGDGTRLSIL.

The V and J genes are TRBV7-3 and TRBJ1-1; D remains unclear. Trimming stripped 2 bases from V and 0 bases from J, with 13 bases between. CDR1 and CDR2 (germline): SGHTA, FQGTGA. CDR3 size: 16 residues. The CDR3 region is CASSLHRGVMNTEAFF. The CDR3 nucleotides are TGTGCCAGCAGCTTACATCGGGGAGTAATGAACACTGAAGCTTTCTTT.